The rows below give T cell receptor beta chains drawn from one sample of a study of cytomegalovirus exposure and HLA in healthy donors. Some clones are missing from TCRdb's copy, which holds only in-frame ones; the method was immunoSEQ multiplex PCR. The sample holds 95,000 to 150,000 clones; less than 20% are singletons and the top ten take 1.5% to 2%. What was sequenced was PBMCs. The origin of the receptors is a woman between 18 and 29 years old in good health and CMV-seronegative. CDR3s include the opening cysteine and the closing phenylalanine or tryptophan. D genes are given only for firm matches. The listing skips clone size in some rows; elsewhere it reads once, few, many or a size class.

j_call v_call clone_size d_call cdr3_nt cdr3_aa
TRBJ1-4 TRBV7-9 few . TGTGCCAGCAGCTTGGCGATTCAGGGCGCAGCTGAAAAACTGTTTTTT CASSLAIQGAAEKLFF
TRBJ1-1 TRBV6-5 . . TGTGCCAGCATGGGGAGGGCGCTTTTTGAAGCTTTCTTT CASMGRALFEAFF
TRBJ2-7 TRBV15 few TRBD1 TGTGCCAGCGGACAGGGCCTTGGCGAGCAGTACTTC CASGQGLGEQYF
TRBJ1-5 TRBV25-1 few . TGTGCCAGCAGACCCAAGAAGAGCGGGAGCAATCAGCCCCAGCATTTT CASRPKKSGSNQPQHF
TRBJ2-6 TRBV28 few TRBD2 TGTGCCAGCAGAACCCGACGGGGGGGCTCTGGGGCCAACGTCCTGACTTTC CASRTRRGGSGANVLTF
TRBJ1-1 TRBV7-3 . . TGTGCCAGCAGCCCCGGGGGGAGGGGAGGACTGAACACTGAAGCTTTCTTT CASSPGGRGGLNTEAFF
TRBJ1-1 TRBV5-1 few TRBD1 TGCGCCAGCAGCACACAGGGGATGGGGAGCGCTGAAGCTTTCTTT CASSTQGMGSAEAFF
TRBJ2-2 TRBV30 few . TGTGCCTGCCAGACGGGGGACAACACCGGGGAGCTGTTTTTT CACQTGDNTGELFF
TRBJ1-5 TRBV15 few . TGTGCCACCAGCATCCAGATGGGCAATCAGCCCCAGCATTTT CATSIQMGNQPQHF
TRBJ1-5 TRBV6-6 . . TGTGCCAGCAGCCCCCCTTATAGCAATCAGCCCCAGCATTTT CASSPPYSNQPQHF
TRBJ2-1 TRBV27 . TRBD2 TGTGCCAGCAGTACACCGACTAGCGGGAGAATGCATGAGCAGTTCTTC CASSTPTSGRMHEQFF
TRBJ2-7 TRBV6-5 . . TGTGCCAGCAGCCAGGGGGGCGAGCAGTACTTC CASSQGGEQYF
TRBJ2-7 TRBV5-1 . . TGCGCCAGCAGCTTCTCTGGGGGGGCGACCTACGAGCAGTACTTC CASSFSGGATYEQYF
TRBJ2-7 TRBV30 . TRBD1 TGTGCCTGGGAACCGGGACAGGGGGCTTACGAGCAGTACTTC CAWEPGQGAYEQYF
TRBJ2-1 TRBV18 . TRBD2 TGTGCCAGCTCACCAGATCTAGCGGGGACATCCTACAATGAGCAGTTCTTC CASSPDLAGTSYNEQFF
TRBJ2-2 TRBV5-1 . TRBD2 TGCGCCAGCGGGCTAGCGGGGGGTGCGAACACCGGGGAGCTGTTTTTT CASGLAGGANTGELFF
TRBJ2-7 TRBV19 . TRBD1 TGTGCCAGTAGTTCACAGGGGTTCGAGCAGTACTTC CASSSQGFEQYF
TRBJ2-7 TRBV7-8 . . TGTGCCAGCAGCTTAGACTTCGCGTCGGACAGAGCCTACGAGCAGTACTTC CASSLDFASDRAYEQYF